The rows below give T cell receptor beta chains drawn from one sample of a study of cytomegalovirus exposure and HLA in healthy donors. TCRdb's copy holds only in-frame clones and misses some; the assay was immunoSEQ multiplex PCR. The sample lists 210,000 or so clones, about three quarters occurring once. The material sequenced was PBMCs. These receptors were collected from a man aged 35-49 years in good health and CMV-seronegative. The CDR3 runs from the conserved cysteine through the conserved F or W. The D gene is left open where the match is weak. Size is omitted from some rows. Given values are once, few, many or a class for expanded clones.

CDR3	DNA	D	length	J	V	size
CASSLGGYDGYTF	TGTGCCAGCAGTTTAGGCGGGTATGATGGCTACACCTTC	.	13	TRBJ1-2	TRBV27	once
CASRAGTEYSPLHF	TGTGCCAGCAGGGCCGGGACAGAGTATTCACCCCTCCACTTT	TRBD1	14	TRBJ1-6	TRBV6-1	.
CASSENRARDAFF	TGTGCCAGCAGTGAAAACAGGGCGAGGGACGCTTTCTTT	.	13	TRBJ1-1	TRBV6-1	.
CASSPRAVAGDNEQFF	TGTGCCAGCTCACCCAGGGCGGTAGCGGGGGACAATGAGCAGTTCTTC	TRBD2	16	TRBJ2-1	TRBV18	.
CASSLNRDSGNTIYF	TGTGCCAGCAGTCTTAACAGAGACTCTGGAAACACCATATATTTT	.	15	TRBJ1-3	TRBV2	.
CASSPRAGGATGANVLTF	TGCGCCAGCAGCCCCCGGGCGGGGGGCGCAACTGGGGCCAACGTCCTGACTTTC	TRBD2	18	TRBJ2-6	TRBV5-1	.
CASSQDLGGRWTEAFF	TGCGCCAGCAGCCAAGATCTGGGGGGGCGTTGGACTGAAGCTTTCTTT	.	16	TRBJ1-1	TRBV4-3	.
CSVLAGGLGETQYF	TGCAGCGTTCTAGCGGGGGGGCTGGGAGAGACCCAGTACTTC	TRBD2	14	TRBJ2-5	TRBV29-1	.
CASSVGGSQETQYF	TGTGCCAGCAGCGTGGGGGGGTCTCAAGAGACCCAGTACTTC	TRBD2	14	TRBJ2-5	TRBV9	.
CAWSVQWAPTYGYTF	TGTGCCTGGAGTGTACAGTGGGCTCCTACCTATGGCTACACCTTC	.	15	TRBJ1-2	TRBV30	.
CASNGYSYEQYF	TGCGCCAGCAACGGCTACAGCTACGAGCAGTACTTC	.	12	TRBJ2-7	TRBV5-1	.
CASSDRVNEQFF	TGTGCCAGCAGTGACAGGGTGAATGAGCAGTTCTTC	.	12	TRBJ2-1	TRBV6-1	.
CASNPRGQETQYF	TGTGCCAGTAATCCCCGGGGCCAAGAGACCCAGTACTTC	.	13	TRBJ2-5	TRBV19	.
CASSLELAAHKNIQYF	TGCGCCAGCAGCTTGGAACTAGCAGCCCACAAAAACATTCAGTACTTC	.	16	TRBJ2-4	TRBV5-1	.
CASSARGNQPQHF	TGTGCCAGCAGTGCCAGGGGAAATCAGCCCCAGCATTTT	.	13	TRBJ1-5	TRBV27	.
CASRPGLAGVEQYF	TGTGCCAGCAGGCCGGGACTAGCGGGAGTTGAGCAGTACTTC	TRBD2	14	TRBJ2-7	TRBV28	.
CASSQSTGALSYEQYF	TGCGCCAGCAGCCAATCTACAGGGGCCCTCTCCTACGAGCAGTACTTC	TRBD1	16	TRBJ2-7	TRBV4-3	.
CASSVGQGGSGNTIYF	TGTGCCAGCAGCGTGGGCCAGGGCGGCTCTGGAAACACCATATATTTT	.	16	TRBJ1-3	TRBV9	.
CASRTTGDPGQWSLFEQYF	TGTGCCAGCAGGACCACGGGGGATCCGGGACAGTGGAGTTTGTTCGAGCAGTACTTC	.	19	TRBJ2-7	TRBV7-3	few
CASSKLAGVGEQYF	TGTGCCAGCAGCAAATTAGCGGGGGTAGGAGAGCAGTACTTC	TRBD2	14	TRBJ2-7	TRBV5-8	.
CASSGEGPYNEQFF	TGTGCCAGCAGTGGGGAGGGACCCTACAATGAGCAGTTCTTC	TRBD2	14	TRBJ2-1	TRBV2	.
CASSGGLAGLYEQYF	TGTGCCAGCAGTGGGGGACTAGCGGGGCTCTACGAGCAGTACTTC	TRBD2	15	TRBJ2-7	TRBV2	.
CASSLGALAGGRSTDTQYF	TGTGCCAGCAGCTTAGGGGCCCTAGCGGGGGGACGAAGCACAGATACGCAGTATTTT	TRBD2	19	TRBJ2-3	TRBV7-2	.
CSSSPKRGGNYGYTF	TGTTCCAGCAGCCCTAAGAGAGGGGGAAACTATGGCTACACCTTC	.	15	TRBJ1-2	TRBV7-9	.
CSVVHRVERGYTF	TGCAGCGTTGTTCACAGGGTGGAGCGCGGCTACACCTTC	.	13	TRBJ1-2	TRBV29-1	.
CASTGTASNEKLFF	TGTGCCAGCACCGGGACAGCGTCTAATGAAAAACTGTTTTTT	TRBD1	14	TRBJ1-4	TRBV2	.
CASSWGQGQPQHF	TGTGCCAGCAGCTGGGGACAGGGTCAGCCCCAGCATTTT	TRBD1	13	TRBJ1-5	TRBV7-3	few
CASSLPGGGYTF	TGTGCCAGCAGTTTACCAGGGGGAGGCTACACCTTC	TRBD1	12	TRBJ1-2	TRBV27	.
CASSISGTVLPYEQYF	TGTGCCAGCAGTATCTCCGGGACAGTCTTACCCTACGAGCAGTACTTC	TRBD1	16	TRBJ2-7	TRBV2	.
CASSPRQGMNTEAFF	TGCGCCAGCAGCCCTAGACAGGGCATGAACACTGAAGCTTTCTTT	TRBD1	15	TRBJ1-1	TRBV5-1	.
CASSIEASGFDGEQYF	TGTGCCAGCAGCATAGAGGCTAGCGGATTTGATGGCGAGCAGTACTTC	TRBD2	16	TRBJ2-7	TRBV7-9	.
CAWSVFSGGREKLFF	TGTGCCTGGAGTGTATTTTCAGGGGGCAGAGAAAAACTGTTTTTT	TRBD1	15	TRBJ1-4	TRBV30	.
CASSLLTRQGTNYGYTF	TGTGCCAGCAGCTTACTAACGAGACAGGGGACCAACTATGGCTACACCTTC	TRBD1	17	TRBJ1-2	TRBV5-4	.
CAISGGLAGYEQYF	TGTGCCATCAGTGGGGGACTAGCGGGCTACGAGCAGTACTTC	TRBD2	14	TRBJ2-7	TRBV10-3	.
CASSLDRAQETQYF	TGTGCCAGCAGCCTAGACAGGGCCCAAGAGACCCAGTACTTC	TRBD1	14	TRBJ2-5	TRBV11-2	.
CASSYSVADQPQHF	TGTGCCAGCAGTTACTCAGTCGCGGATCAGCCCCAGCATTTT	.	14	TRBJ1-5	TRBV6-6	.
CASSFGHQGTMTGYTF	TGTGCCAGCAGCTTTGGACATCAGGGCACTATGACTGGCTACACCTTC	.	16	TRBJ1-2	TRBV7-9	.
CASSRGTGQETQYF	TGTGCCAGCAGCCGTGGGACAGGCCAAGAGACCCAGTACTTC	TRBD1	14	TRBJ2-5	TRBV5-4	.
CASSELGAGKNIQYF	TGCGCCAGCAGTGAGTTGGGAGCGGGGAAAAACATTCAGTACTTC	TRBD2	15	TRBJ2-4	TRBV10-2	.
CASSWNRGTDTQYF	TGTGCCAGCAGTTGGAACAGGGGCACAGATACGCAGTATTTT	.	14	TRBJ2-3	TRBV27	.
CSVPPYGLAGEGTQYF	TGCAGCGTCCCACCCTACGGACTAGCGGGAGAAGGGACCCAGTACTTC	TRBD2	16	TRBJ2-5	TRBV29-1	.
CASSHTDSLNTEAFF	TGTGCCAGTAGCCATACAGACAGCCTGAACACTGAAGCTTTCTTT	.	15	TRBJ1-1	TRBV19	.
CASGTSGGPNEQFF	TGTGCCAGCGGGACTAGCGGGGGGCCCAATGAGCAGTTCTTC	TRBD2	14	TRBJ2-1	TRBV19	.
CASSRDILTSGGLDTQYF	TGTGCCAGCAGCAGAGACATCCTGACTAGCGGGGGGCTGGATACGCAGTATTTT	TRBD2	18	TRBJ2-3	TRBV7-6	.
CASSYPGGGGYGYTF	TGTGCCAGCAGCTACCCCGGGGGGGGAGGCTATGGCTACACCTTC	.	15	TRBJ1-2	TRBV5-5	.
CASSPGLALTYEQYF	TGTGCCAGCAGCCCGGGACTAGCGCTTACCTACGAGCAGTACTTC	TRBD2	15	TRBJ2-7	TRBV7-8	.
CASSSEPGNTIYF	TGTGCCAGCAGCTCCGAGCCGGGAAACACCATATATTTT	.	13	TRBJ1-3	TRBV7-8	.
CASSLLAGVDEQYF	TGTGCCAGCAGCCTACTAGCGGGAGTGGACGAGCAGTACTTC	TRBD2	14	TRBJ2-7	TRBV11-2	.
CASSFYSTDTQYF	TGTGCCAGCAGCTTCTACAGCACAGATACGCAGTATTTT	.	13	TRBJ2-3	TRBV7-3	.
CASSTRTDVNEKLFF	TGTGCCAGCAGTACACGGACAGACGTTAATGAAAAACTGTTTTTT	.	15	TRBJ1-4	TRBV6-5	few
CSSSLESGTGNEKLFF	TGTTCCAGCAGCTTAGAATCCGGGACTGGGAATGAAAAACTGTTTTTT	.	16	TRBJ1-4	TRBV7-9	.